Below are 19 T cell receptor beta chains sequenced from a single sample in a study of blood T cell repertoires in COVID-19. Some clones are missing from TCRdb's copy, which holds only in-frame ones; the method was immunoSEQ multiplex PCR. The sample contains 270,000 or so clones, roughly 88% of which appear only once. Sequencing input: PBMCs or T cells enriched from blood (not recorded which). These TCRs come from a woman in her 40s with acute COVID-19.

The chain carries TRBV18 and TRBJ1-2; D remains ambiguous. This CDR3 contains 13 residues. V lost 2 bases, J lost 2 bases, and 6 bases lay in between. Germline CDR1 KGHSH, CDR2 LQKENI. CDR3 bases: TGTGCCAGCTCACCAGACTTAAACTATGGCTACACCTTC. It specifies CASSPDLNYGYTF.

The genes are TRBV13 and TRBJ1-6, with 10 bases matching TRBD1. Germline V gene lookup returns CDR1 PRHDT and CDR2 FYEKMQ (reference sequence). J gave up 10 bases and V 0 bases, and 12 bases lay outside the gene matches. The CDR3 sequence is 18 residues long. For the CDR3, the DNA is TGTGCCAGCAGCTTAGGTCCTAACTCCGGGACAGGGGACTCACCCCTCCACTTT. It translates to CASSLGPNSGTGDSPLHF. Variable domain in full (rest from reference TRBV13 and TRBJ1-6): AAGVIQSPRHLIKEKRETATLKCYPIPRHDTVYWYQQGPGQDPQFLISFYEKMQSDKGSIPDRFSAQQFSDYHSELNMSSLELGDSALYFCASSLGPNSGTGDSPLHFGNGTRLTVT.

The chain has TRBV19 and TRBJ2-1; 9 nucleotides align to TRBD1. Germline loops: CDR1 LNHDA, CDR2 SQIVND (reference sequence). The CDR3 has 15 amino acids. Trimming cost V 7 bases and J 5 bases; bases outside gene matches: 9. The CDR3: CASNPTHRGHNEQFF. The CDR3 DNA reads TGTGCCAGTAATCCCACACACAGGGGGCACAATGAGCAGTTCTTC.

The V call is TRBV7-8, the J call TRBJ2-5, with unresolved D. Between the trimmed V and J ends, which lost 1 base and 3 bases, there was a span of 6 bases. The germline V gene has CDR1 SGHVS and CDR2 FQNEAQ. The CDR3 is 13 residues long. CDR3 sequence reads: CASSLGVKETQYF. In DNA form, the CDR3 reads TGTGCCAGCAGCTTAGGTGTCAAAGAGACCCAGTACTTC.

The DNA for the CDR3 is TGTGCCAGTAGGGAATCGGGGTATAATTCACCCCTCCACTTT. It specifies CASRESGYNSPLHF. This rearrangement joins TRBV19 to TRBJ1-6; no clear D gene. Germline V CDR1 and CDR2: LNHDA, SQIVND (reference sequence). The CDR3 runs 14 residues. Trimming removed 6 bases at V and 4 bases at J, with 10 bases between.

The chain combines TRBV9 with TRBJ1-6, with TRBD1 matching over 7 bases. This CDR3 is 15 amino acids long. Per the germline V gene, CDR1 is SGDLS and CDR2 is YYNGEE. The junction had 8 bases not matched to a gene; V was cut back by 4 bases and J by 7 bases. The CDR3 region has the DNA TGTGCCAGCAGCCCGGGGACAGCGATGAATTCACCCCTCCACTTT. Amino acid sequence: CASSPGTAMNSPLHF.

A few counts support this clone. This chain uses TRBV28 with TRBJ2-7, with a tentative D call TRBD2 (9 bases). Between the trimmed V and J ends, which lost 5 bases and 1 base, there was a span of 27 bases. The CDR3 extends over 19 amino acids. Germline V gene lookup returns CDR1 MDHEN and CDR2 SYDVKM. The CDR3 DNA sequence: TGTGCCAGCAGTAGCTACATGGACAGGGAAAGCGGGGGGTCCTACGAGCAGTACTTC. This sequence encodes CASSSYMDRESGGSYEQYF.

V and J are TRBV2 and TRBJ2-2, with D possibly matching TRBD1 (5 bases). Per germline, CDR1 SNHLY and CDR2 FYNNEI. V was trimmed by 4 bases and J by 6 bases, leaving 15 bases between them. The CDR3 length is 15 residues. In DNA, the CDR3 is TGTGCCAGCAGTGGGGTTGGCGTGGGGCCCGGGGAGCTGTTTTTT. Its translation is CASSGVGVGPGELFF.

This chain connects TRBV7-2 to TRBJ2-7; 7 bases line up with TRBD1. The CDR3 contains 15 residues. Germline loops: CDR1 SGHTA, CDR2 FQGNSA. V shed 5 bases, J shed 3 bases, and the junction held 10 bases outside the gene matches. CDR3 sequence reads: CASSPRTGTIYEQYF. CDR3 nucleotide sequence: TGTGCCAGCAGCCCACGGACAGGCACTATCTACGAGCAGTACTTC.

This sequence joins TRBV28 and TRBJ1-5; D is perhaps TRBD1 (6 bases). The germline gives CDR1 MDHEN, CDR2 SYDVKM. This CDR3 region has 17 residues. The germline V and J ends were trimmed by 4 bases and 5 bases, with 21 bases remaining between them. This CDR3 is CASSSHPRGGGDQPQHF. CDR3 in DNA: TGTGCCAGCAGTTCTCACCCCAGGGGCGGGGGCGATCAGCCCCAGCATTTT.

V is TRBV9 and J is TRBJ1-6; no definite D call. This CDR3 has 16 residues. V lost 2 bases to trimming and J lost 0 bases, with 9 bases between them. CDR1 and CDR2 from the germline V gene are SGDLS and YYNGEE. This CDR3 is CASSVTGSSYNSPLHF. The DNA of the CDR3 is TGTGCCAGCAGCGTGACGGGGAGCTCCTATAATTCACCCCTCCACTTT.

This rearrangement joins TRBV7-8 to TRBJ1-3; D is perhaps TRBD1 (5 bases). Germline V gene data show CDR1 as SGHVS and CDR2 as FQNEAQ. V lost 8 bases, J lost 4 bases, and 15 bases lay in between. The CDR3 is 14 amino acids. The CDR3 bases are TGTGCCAGCTCTGTCAGGGATTGGGGAAACACCATATATTTT. This sequence encodes CASSVRDWGNTIYF.

The chain joins TRBV5-6 to TRBJ2-3; no reliable D call. The CDR3 spans 13 residues. V lost 4 bases to trimming and J lost 6 bases, with 12 bases between them. From germline, CDR1 is SGHDT and CDR2 YYEEEE. Written as DNA, the CDR3 is TGTGCCAGCAGCCCCCAAAGTGCGGATACGCAGTATTTT. Encoded protein: CASSPQSADTQYF.

This clone was observed a handful of times. The chain links TRBV11-3 to TRBJ2-7, with TRBD1 as a possible D gene (5 bases). This CDR3 has 13 amino acids. Trimming left V 1 base short and J 4 bases short, with 8 bases between. Germline lookup yields CDR1 SGHNT and CDR2 YENEEA. The CDR3 protein is CASSLGGPYEQYF. The CDR3 DNA reads TGTGCCAGCAGCTTAGGGGGCCCGTACGAGCAGTACTTC.

V and J are TRBV12-3 or TRBV12-4 and TRBJ2-5; TRBD1 matches 7 bases. The CDR3 length is 12 residues. With 8 bases clipped from V and 1 base from J, the junction kept 1 base outside the gene matches. CDR3 in DNA: TGTGCCAGCGGACAGGCCCAAGAGACCCAGTACTTC. Translation gives CASGQAQETQYF.

The chain couples TRBV3-1 (or the pseudogene TRBV3-2) to TRBJ1-1; D gene uncertain. The CDR3 runs 13 residues. The germline V gene encodes CDR1 LGHDT and CDR2 YNNKEL (reference sequence). Trimming left V 6 bases short and J 3 bases short, with 11 bases between. The CDR3 nucleotides read TGTGCCAGCAGGAGTCCTGAGCACACTGAAGCTTTCTTT. Protein sequence: CASRSPEHTEAFF.

This chain links TRBV7-2 with TRBJ2-1, with TRBD2 matching 12 bases. The V gene end was trimmed by 3 bases and the J gene end by 5 bases; junction bases not matched to a gene: 5. This CDR3 has 16 amino acids. Germline V gene sequence: CDR1 SGHTA, CDR2 FQGNSA. CDR3 region: CASSLASGRANNEQFF. DNA for the CDR3: TGTGCCAGCAGCTTGGCTAGCGGGAGGGCCAACAATGAGCAGTTCTTC. The full variable domain, in which reference TRBV7-2 and TRBJ2-1 provide the parts outside the CDR3, is GAGVSQSPSNKVTEKGKDVELRCDPISGHTALYWYRQSLGQGLEFLIYFQGNSAPDKSGLPSDRFSAERTGGSVSTLTIQRTQQEDSAVYLCASSLASGRANNEQFFGPGTRLTVL.

This chain connects TRBV11-2 to TRBJ1-1; the D is unclear. Germline V gives CDR1 SGHAT, CDR2 FQNNGV. The germline V and J ends were trimmed by 7 bases and 4 bases, with 16 bases remaining between them. The CDR3 totals 14 residues. CDR3 DNA: TGTGCCAGCATCGAAACGTTGGCATCCACTGAAGCTTTCTTT. Translated: CASIETLASTEAFF.

The chain couples TRBV6-6 to TRBJ2-3; the D gene is possibly TRBD1 (5 bases). V lost 6 bases and J lost 1, with 11 bases in between. CDR1 MNHNY and CDR2 SVGAGI come from the germline V gene (reference sequence). This CDR3 region has 14 residues. The DNA for the CDR3 is TGTGCCAGCAGCCTACGACAGCGCACAGATACGCAGTATTTT. Amino acids: CASSLRQRTDTQYF.